The 18 T cell receptor beta chains given below trace back to one sample, sequenced in a study of PD-1 blockade in classical Hodgkin lymphoma. Sequencing used immunoSEQ multiplex PCR; TCRdb keeps in-frame clones, though not all of them. The sample yields 30,000 or so clones, 65% to 90% seen once. No patient escaped relapse after autologous stem cell transplantation, and brentuximab vedotin exposure varied. CD4+ T cells were purified from thawed PBMCs by magnetic negative selection. The source was CD4+ T cells from blood, collected at baseline. The receptors derive from a human donor with classical Hodgkin lymphoma.

This chain joins TRBV7-2 and TRBJ1-3, with 7 bases matching TRBD1. V lost 6 bases to trimming and J lost 0 bases; unmatched junction nucleotides: 5. The CDR3 totals 15 residues. Germline values: CDR1 SGHTA, CDR2 FQGNSA. The CDR3: CASSRQGVSGNTIYF. In DNA, the CDR3 is TGTGCCAGCAGTAGACAGGGAGTCTCTGGAAACACCATATATTTT.

Only one count was recorded for this clone. The V and J genes are TRBV19 and TRBJ2-2, with TRBD2 matching 10 bases. With V trimmed by 4 bases and J by 9 bases, 17 bases remained unmatched. CDR1 is LNHDA and CDR2 is SQIVND in the germline V gene (reference sequence). CDR3 length: 18 amino acids. The CDR3 DNA follows: TGTGCCAGTAGTACTGATCTCATAGTAGCGGGAGGTACCCGGGAGCTGTTTTTT. The encoded protein is CASSTDLIVAGGTRELFF.

The chain recombines TRBV7-2 with TRBJ2-5; TRBD2 matches at 7 bases. V shed 0 bases, J shed 1 base, and the junction held 2 bases outside the gene matches. The germline gives CDR1 SGHTA, CDR2 FQGNSA. The CDR3 length is 15 residues. The CDR3 loop reads CASSLAAGTQETQYF. As DNA, the CDR3 is TGTGCCAGCAGCTTAGCAGCGGGAACCCAAGAGACCCAGTACTTC.

This clone was observed a single time. The chain joins TRBV18 to TRBJ2-2, with a tentative D call TRBD1 (7 bases). In germline, CDR1 is KGHSH, CDR2 LQKENI. This CDR3 region has 16 residues. V was pared by 3 bases and J by 3 bases, with 14 bases between. Written as DNA, the CDR3 is TGTGCCAGCTCACCGCGGGGACAGACACACACCGGGGAGCTGTTTTTT. Its protein is CASSPRGQTHTGELFF.

This chain connects TRBV4-3 to TRBJ1-2; no definite D call. The CDR3 loop spans 15 amino acids. Germline loops: CDR1 LGHNA, CDR2 YSLEER. V lost 2 bases to trimming and J lost 8 bases, with 18 bases between them. CDR3 in DNA: TGCGCCAGCAGCCAATTCGATCGACCAGGCGGAGGCTACACCTTC. This gives the protein CASSQFDRPGGGYTF.

This chain uses TRBV7-6 with TRBJ2-1; TRBD2 agrees at 11 bases. Germline CDR1 and CDR2: SGHVS and FNYEAQ. V shed 3 bases and J 2 bases; nucleotides not matched to a gene: 6. The CDR3 loop spans 17 amino acids. The CDR3 is CASSFPKTSGAYNEQFF. CDR3 coding DNA: TGTGCCAGCAGCTTCCCGAAGACTAGCGGGGCCTACAATGAGCAGTTCTTC.

The genes are TRBV30 and TRBJ2-7; D call uncertain. CDR3 size: 12 residues. Trimming pared 2 bases from V and 2 bases from J, leaving 7 bases between. Germline V gene data show CDR1 as GTSNPN and CDR2 as SVGIG (reference sequence). CDR3 nucleotides: TGTGCCTGGAGTCCAGGTACCTACGAGCAGTACTTC. It codes for CAWSPGTYEQYF. The full variable domain, in which reference TRBV30 and TRBJ2-7 provide the parts outside the CDR3, is SQTIHQWPATLVQPVGSPLSLECTVEGTSNPNLYWYRQAAGRGLQLLFYSVGIGQISSEVPQNLSASRPQDRQFILSSKKLLLSDSGFYLCAWSPGTYEQYFGPGTRLTVT.

Here the CDR3 reads CASSSASSSNQPQHF. The CDR3 region has the DNA TGTGCCAGCAGCTCCGCCTCCTCTAGCAATCAGCCCCAGCATTTT. The V gene is TRBV7-2, the J gene TRBJ1-5; unclear D gene. There are 15 residues in the CDR3. Per germline, CDR1 SGHTA and CDR2 FQGNSA. The V and J ends lost 4 bases and 0 bases respectively, with 10 bases between them.

The J gene is TRBJ1-5, the V gene TRBV28; TRBD1 is a possible D gene (6 bases). The CDR3 loop spans 14 amino acids. With 4 bases removed from V and 8 bases from J, the gap between germline ends came to 15 bases. Germline V lookup: CDR1 MDHEN, CDR2 SYDVKM. CDR3 residues: CASSSTPYREPQHF. CDR3 nucleotides: TGTGCCAGCAGTTCTACCCCCTACAGGGAGCCCCAGCATTTT.

CDR3 DNA sequence: TGTGCCACCAGCAGGGGAACAGGGGCAGGGGCCAACGTCCTGACTTTC. Translating gives CATSRGTGAGANVLTF. The chain carries TRBV15 and TRBJ2-6; the match to TRBD1 covers 7 bases. Unmatched junction bases numbered 6, after V lost 3 bases and J lost 4 bases. The CDR3 runs 16 residues. The germline CDR1 and CDR2 sequences are LNHNV and YYDKDF (reference sequence).

The rearrangement uses TRBV7-2 and TRBJ1-4; weak D call: TRBD1 (5 bases). The CDR3 is 13 amino acids. The V and J ends lost 5 bases and 8 bases respectively, with 12 bases between them. From germline, CDR1 is SGHTA and CDR2 FQGNSA. DNA of the CDR3: TGTGCCAGCAGCGGTCAGGGCTACGAAAAACTGTTTTTT. Translation gives CASSGQGYEKLFF.

This chain connects TRBV27 to TRBJ1-6; D call uncertain. The CDR3 spans 12 residues. V was trimmed by 4 bases and J by 5 bases, leaving 3 bases between them. Germline lookup yields CDR1 MNHEY and CDR2 SMNVEV (reference sequence). Written as DNA, the CDR3 is TGTGCCAGCAGTTCTAATAATTCACCCCTCCACTTT. Translating gives CASSSNNSPLHF.

Only a few counts were recorded for this clone. V is TRBV4-1 and J is TRBJ1-2; 9 bases map to TRBD1. This CDR3 spans 15 amino acids. The germline V gene has CDR1 MGHRA and CDR2 YSYEKL. Trimming removed 4 bases from V and 7 bases from J; junction bases left unmatched: 10. CDR3 coding DNA: TGCGCCAGCAGCCCTCCGGGACAGGGAAGGGGTGGCTACACCTTC. Protein product: CASSPPGQGRGGYTF.

This chain links TRBV29-1 with TRBJ2-5; 9 bases line up with TRBD1. Germline V gene data show CDR1 as SQVTM and CDR2 as ANQGSEA. Trimming took 6 bases from V and 4 from J; bases not matched to a gene: 6. The CDR3 runs 13 residues. CDR3 bases: TGCAGCGTCTTGACAGGGGGTTTAGAGACCCAGTACTTC. This translates into CSVLTGGLETQYF.

The chain carries TRBV5-3 and TRBJ1-3; 12 nucleotides align to TRBD1. TRBV5-3 is given ORF status, its function remaining uncertain. The V segment lost 4 bases and the J segment 3 bases; nucleotides outside the gene matches: 11. The CDR3 loop spans 18 amino acids. The CDR3 DNA follows: TGTGCCAGAAGCCCCGGGACAGGGGGCTCCTGGGTTGGAAACACCATATATTTT. As protein: CARSPGTGGSWVGNTIYF.

The chain carries TRBV6-6 and TRBJ2-3, with 7 bases that match TRBD2. The CDR3 extends over 15 amino acids. V lost 4 bases to trimming and J lost 1 base; unmatched junction nucleotides: 5. Germline CDR1 and CDR2: MNHNY and SVGAGI (reference sequence). The CDR3 bases are TGTGCCAGCAGTTCCAGCGGGACCGGCACAGATACGCAGTATTTT. This translates into CASSSSGTGTDTQYF.

The V and J genes are TRBV19 and TRBJ2-5; TRBD1 matches at 7 bases. The germline V gene has CDR1 LNHDA and CDR2 SQIVND (reference sequence). This CDR3 spans 15 amino acids. With 1 base clipped from V and 5 bases from J, the junction kept 7 bases outside the gene matches. The CDR3 nucleotides are TGTGCCAGTAGTATAGCCAGGGGGAAAGGGGAGACCCAGTACTTC. Amino acid sequence: CASSIARGKGETQYF.

The gene calls are TRBV6-1 and TRBJ2-5; 7 bases fit TRBD2. Looked up from germline, CDR1 is MNHNS and CDR2 is SASEGT. The CDR3 consists of 15 residues. The J segment lost 1 base and the V segment lost 4 bases, leaving 6 bases of the junction unmatched. CDR3 in amino acids: CASSGGSPFQETQYF. CDR3 in DNA: TGTGCCAGCAGTGGCGGGAGCCCCTTCCAAGAGACCCAGTACTTC.